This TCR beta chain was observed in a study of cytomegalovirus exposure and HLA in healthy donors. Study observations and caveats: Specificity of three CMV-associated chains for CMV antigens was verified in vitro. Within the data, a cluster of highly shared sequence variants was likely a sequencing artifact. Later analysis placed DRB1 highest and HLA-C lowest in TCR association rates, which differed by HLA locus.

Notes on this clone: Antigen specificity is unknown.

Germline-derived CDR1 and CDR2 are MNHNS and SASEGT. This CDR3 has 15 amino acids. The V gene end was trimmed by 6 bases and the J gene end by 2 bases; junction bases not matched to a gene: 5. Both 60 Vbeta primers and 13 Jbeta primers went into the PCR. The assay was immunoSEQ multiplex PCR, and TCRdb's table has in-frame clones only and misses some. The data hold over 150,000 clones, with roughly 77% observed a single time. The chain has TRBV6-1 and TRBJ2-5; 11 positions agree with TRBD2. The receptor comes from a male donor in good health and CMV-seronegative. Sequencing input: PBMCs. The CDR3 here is CASRKTSGKQETQYF. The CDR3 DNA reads TGTGCCAGCAGGAAGACTAGCGGGAAACAAGAGACCCAGTACTTC.